This T cell receptor beta chain is from a study of CD8+CD57+ T cells in acquired aplastic anemia. The overall study: The average for DNA from sorted CD4+ and CD8+ cells was 3 to 4 ug.

This clonotype occurred many times. Its antigen is not identified. CDR1 is MGHDK and CDR2 is SYGVNS in the germline V gene. This CDR3 contains 13 residues. V was trimmed by 3 bases and J by 3 bases, leaving 5 bases between them. Genomic DNA constituted the template upon which TCR beta VDJ and CDR3 profiling was performed. Each CDR3 protein is one row after TCRdb ran MiXCR on the reads. The sample holds 150,000 to 160,000 distinct CDR3 sequences, approximately 52% seen once. Overall study findings and caveats: Patients and healthy controls showed no significant CD8+ Simpson's diversity difference.

In patients chosen for sequencing, flow cytometry had shown CD8+CD57+ cell expansion. A severe acquired aplastic anemia diagnosis applied to all patients. Prior therapy had not been administered to any patient at the time of blood sampling. Material for sequencing was sorted CD4+, CD8+, or CD8+CD57+ T cells (not recorded which) from PBMCs. The rearrangement uses TRBV25-1 and TRBJ2-2, with D unresolved. The sequence was collected from a human donor with aplastic anemia. DNA of the CDR3: TGTGCCAGCAGTGATCGGCACACCGGGGAGCTGTTTTTT. It specifies CASSDRHTGELFF.